This TCR beta chain was identified in a study of vaccination and CD4 T cells after COVID-19. Across the whole study: Collection of post-vaccine samples followed dose two by a median approximately 76 days, spanning a range of 14 to 241. The study's findings and limits: Spike mono-reactivity was found in 304 of 307 vaccine-specific clones from convalescent patients.

The CDR3 is 12 amino acids. V lost 5 bases and J lost 6, with 8 bases in between. The V gene's germline CDR1 is MNHEY and CDR2 SMNVEV (reference sequence). The table lists this clonotype with a few counts. Antigen: not known. TCRdb redid the calling of the PCR reads with MiXCR, one entry per CDR3 protein. The repertoire holds about 24,000 distinct CDR3 sequences, under 60% seen once, with about 0.95% in the top ten. The specimen was CD4+ T cells from blood, collected before SARS-CoV-2 vaccination. The chain carries TRBV27 and TRBJ1-5; D unclear. The clonotype was recovered from a human donor who had recovered from COVID-19. The CDR3 protein is CASSTPGQPQHF. The CDR3, as DNA: TGTGCCAGCAGTACCCCGGGTCAGCCCCAGCATTTT.